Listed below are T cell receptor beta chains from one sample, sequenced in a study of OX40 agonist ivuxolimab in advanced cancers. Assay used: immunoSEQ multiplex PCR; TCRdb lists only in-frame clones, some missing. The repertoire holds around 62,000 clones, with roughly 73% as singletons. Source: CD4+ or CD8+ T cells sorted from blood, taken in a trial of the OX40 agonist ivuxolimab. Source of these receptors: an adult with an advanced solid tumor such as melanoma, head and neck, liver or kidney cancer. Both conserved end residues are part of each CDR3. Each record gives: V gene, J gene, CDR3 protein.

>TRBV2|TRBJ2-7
CASSGDTYEQYF
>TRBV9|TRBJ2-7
CASSVDLSFSYEQYF
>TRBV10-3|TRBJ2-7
CAAAGGRHSYEQYF
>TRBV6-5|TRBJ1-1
CASSYGGSDTEAFF
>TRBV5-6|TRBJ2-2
CASSWGLAGVGNGELFF
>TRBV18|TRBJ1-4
CASSYSTVTNEKLFF
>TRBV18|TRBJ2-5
CASSPRLAGEETQYF
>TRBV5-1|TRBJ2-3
CASSSSEDTQYF
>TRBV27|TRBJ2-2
CASSFVVTGELFF
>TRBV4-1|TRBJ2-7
CASSQTGSYLNEQYF
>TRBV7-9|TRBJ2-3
CASSLLLPSTDTQYF
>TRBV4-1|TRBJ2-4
CASSRGTSGPRAKNIQYF
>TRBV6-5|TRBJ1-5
CASSYQPGQQPQHF
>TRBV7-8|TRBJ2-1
CASSLVAGEQFF
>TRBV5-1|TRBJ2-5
CASSAQETQYF
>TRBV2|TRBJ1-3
CASSDGRISAGNTIYF
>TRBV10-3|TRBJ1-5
CAISESRQGGQRNQPQHF
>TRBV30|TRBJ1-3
CACSPGGWNTIYF